This is a list of T cell receptor beta chains from one sample in a study of T cells in Graves' hyperthyroidism and ophthalmopathy. TCRdb re-called the multiplex PCR reads through MiXCR, storing one row per CDR3 protein. This sample yields 610,000 or so distinct CDR3 sequences, of which just over 45% are seen a single time; around 7.7% belongs to the top ten. Sample: peripheral blood or thyroid tissue (not recorded which). The receptors shown here come from a young woman with Graves' hyperthyroidism. Both conserved end residues are part of each CDR3. Fields, in order: J gene, D gene, V gene, clone size, CDR3 protein, CDR3 DNA. The D gene is left open where the match is weak. For some rows the clone size is stated as once, few or many, or as a class when expanded; others skip it.

J: TRBJ2-5
D: .
V: TRBV12-3/TRBV12-4
size: many
CDR3: CASSSMETQYF
DNA: TGTGCCAGCAGTTCCATGGAGACCCAGTACTTC

J: TRBJ2-7
D: TRBD2
V: TRBV6-6
size: many
CDR3: CASELAGGTYEQYF
DNA: TGTGCCAGCGAGCTAGCGGGAGGGACCTACGAGCAGTACTTC

J: TRBJ2-7
D: .
V: TRBV5-1
size: .
CDR3: CASSPGPFSRTYEQYF
DNA: TGCGCCAGCAGCCCCGGGCCTTTTTCCAGGACCTACGAGCAGTACTTC

J: TRBJ1-4
D: TRBD1
V: TRBV2
size: many
CDR3: CASRRKGGYGEKLFF
DNA: TGTGCCAGCAGACGCAAAGGGGGCTATGGGGAAAAACTGTTTTTT

J: TRBJ1-1
D: TRBD1
V: TRBV18
size: .
CDR3: CASSPRAGQGRTEAFF
DNA: TGTGCCAGCTCACCACGGGCAGGACAGGGGCGAACTGAAGCTTTCTTT

J: TRBJ2-7
D: .
V: TRBV18
size: .
CDR3: CASSPERDYEQYF
DNA: TGTGCCAGCTCACCCGAGAGGGACTACGAGCAGTACTTC

J: TRBJ2-2
D: TRBD2
V: TRBV7-2
size: .
CDR3: CASSLSPGTSGSAYGELFF
DNA: TGTGCCAGCAGCTTAAGTCCAGGGACTAGCGGGAGTGCTTACGGGGAGCTGTTTTTT

J: TRBJ1-2
D: .
V: TRBV27
size: .
CDR3: CASTPRGANRRGYTF
DNA: TGTGCCAGCACCCCCCGGGGGGCTAACCGGCGTGGCTACACCTTC

J: TRBJ1-2
D: TRBD1
V: TRBV29-1
size: .
CDR3: CSVETSSYDRVTYGYTF
DNA: TGCAGCGTTGAAACTAGCAGTTACGACAGGGTGACCTATGGCTACACCTTC

J: TRBJ2-1
D: .
V: TRBV7-2
size: .
CDR3: CASIVDRLSYNEQFF
DNA: TGTGCCAGCATCGTTGACAGGTTATCCTACAATGAGCAGTTCTTC

J: TRBJ2-3
D: .
V: TRBV20-1
size: few
CDR3: CSASYTDTQYF
DNA: TGCAGTGCTAGCTACACAGATACGCAGTATTTT

J: TRBJ2-7
D: TRBD1
V: TRBV24-1
size: once
CDR3: CATSDIGTGSYEQYF
DNA: TGTGCCACCAGTGATATCGGGACAGGCTCCTACGAGCAGTACTTC

J: TRBJ2-2
D: .
V: TRBV24-1
size: many
CDR3: CATSDRQAGGELFF
DNA: TGTGCCACCAGTGACCGACAGGCGGGCGGGGAGCTGTTTTTT

J: TRBJ2-1
D: TRBD1
V: TRBV2
size: .
CDR3: CASRLGQGGNNEQFF
DNA: TGTGCCAGCAGGTTGGGACAGGGGGGGAACAATGAGCAGTTCTTC

J: TRBJ2-3
D: TRBD2
V: TRBV9
size: .
CDR3: CASSPPTSGLGDTQYF
DNA: TGTGCCAGCAGCCCTCCCACTAGCGGACTGGGGGATACGCAGTATTTT

J: TRBJ1-1
D: .
V: TRBV9
size: many
CDR3: CASSEEGSDTEAFF
DNA: TGTGCCAGCAGCGAGGAGGGTAGTGACACTGAAGCTTTCTTT

J: TRBJ1-1
D: .
V: TRBV29-1
size: many
CDR3: CSVDMGHTEAFF
DNA: TGCAGCGTTGATATGGGGCACACTGAAGCTTTCTTT

J: TRBJ1-2
D: .
V: TRBV5-1
size: many
CDR3: CASSLASGLREGYTF
DNA: TGCGCCAGCAGCTTGGCCTCAGGGTTACGGGAAGGCTACACCTTC

J: TRBJ1-6
D: TRBD1
V: TRBV7-2
size: .
CDR3: CAGSPGQGGSPLHF
DNA: TGTGCCGGCAGCCCGGGACAGGGAGGGTCGCCCCTCCACTTT

J: TRBJ1-4
D: .
V: TRBV7-6
size: few
CDR3: CASSLRGSHQTNEKLFF
DNA: TGTGCCAGCAGCCTTCGGGGGTCCCATCAGACTAATGAAAAACTGTTTTTT

J: TRBJ1-1
D: TRBD1
V: TRBV19
size: few
CDR3: CASTRTGRTEAFF
DNA: TGTGCCAGTACCCGGACAGGCAGGACTGAAGCTTTCTTT

J: TRBJ2-7
D: .
V: TRBV6-6
size: many
CDR3: CASSPDQDRAYEQYF
DNA: TGTGCCAGCAGCCCCGACCAGGACAGAGCCTACGAGCAGTACTTC

J: TRBJ1-2
D: .
V: TRBV12-3/TRBV12-4
size: many
CDR3: CASSSRRRGYTF
DNA: TGTGCCAGCAGTTCCCGTCGGAGAGGCTACACCTTC

J: TRBJ1-5
D: .
V: TRBV15
size: many
CDR3: CATSRHDQPQHF
DNA: TGTGCCACCAGCAGACATGATCAGCCCCAGCATTTT

J: TRBJ2-7
D: .
V: TRBV6-2/TRBV6-3
size: .
CDR3: CASSTRGGTSYEQYF
DNA: TGTGCCAGCAGTACTCGTGGGGGGACCTCCTACGAGCAGTACTTC

J: TRBJ2-7
D: TRBD1
V: TRBV10-3
size: many
CDR3: CAISEPGQGYEQYF
DNA: TGTGCCATCAGTGAACCGGGACAGGGGTACGAGCAGTACTTC

J: TRBJ2-7
D: TRBD2
V: TRBV19
size: many
CDR3: CASSIGTSGSGHEQYF
DNA: TGTGCCAGTAGTATAGGGACTAGCGGGAGCGGGCACGAGCAGTACTTC

J: TRBJ1-5
D: TRBD1
V: TRBV12-3/TRBV12-4
size: .
CDR3: CASSTNRGHQPQHF
DNA: TGTGCCAGCAGTACAAACAGGGGTCATCAGCCCCAGCATTTT

J: TRBJ2-5
D: .
V: TRBV29-1
size: .
CDR3: CSSPPGVQETQYF
DNA: TGCAGCTCACCACCTGGGGTCCAAGAGACCCAGTACTTC

J: TRBJ1-4
D: .
V: TRBV2
size: .
CDR3: CASTGPVFGTGLNEKLFF
DNA: TGTGCCAGCACTGGACCAGTTTTCGGCACAGGGCTAAATGAAAAACTGTTTTTT

J: TRBJ1-5
D: .
V: TRBV10-3
size: .
CDR3: CAISESTGGGQPQHF
DNA: TGTGCCATCAGTGAGTCAACAGGCGGGGGTCAGCCCCAGCATTTT

J: TRBJ1-2
D: .
V: TRBV5-1
size: .
CDR3: CASRLTNYGYTF
DNA: TGTGCCAGCAGGCTCACTAACTATGGCTACACCTTC

J: TRBJ2-2
D: .
V: TRBV7-8
size: .
CDR3: CASSLGTLRAELFF
DNA: TGTGCCAGCAGCCTAGGCACCCTCAGGGCGGAGCTGTTTTTT

J: TRBJ1-1
D: TRBD1
V: TRBV10-2
size: many
CDR3: CASSDPRQGGTAFF
DNA: TGCGCCAGCAGTGACCCGAGACAGGGAGGAACAGCTTTCTTT

J: TRBJ2-3
D: .
V: TRBV12-3/TRBV12-4
size: .
CDR3: CASSLYGTDTQYF
DNA: TGTGCCAGCAGTTTATACGGCACAGATACGCAGTATTTT

J: TRBJ2-7
D: .
V: TRBV11-2
size: .
CDR3: CASKSRTDSYEQYF
DNA: TGTGCCAGCAAATCTCGAACAGACTCCTACGAGCAGTACTTC

J: TRBJ2-7
D: .
V: TRBV4-2
size: many
CDR3: CASSQDALADSYEQYF
DNA: TGTGCCAGCAGCCAAGACGCCCTAGCGGACAGTTACGAGCAGTACTTC

J: TRBJ2-1
D: .
V: TRBV19
size: .
CDR3: CASSTRGEQFF
DNA: TGTGCCAGTAGTACCCGGGGGGAGCAGTTCTTC

J: TRBJ1-5
D: TRBD1
V: TRBV7-9
size: .
CDR3: CASSLGTGPQPQHF
DNA: TGTGCCAGCAGCTTAGGGACAGGGCCCCAGCCCCAGCATTTT

J: TRBJ2-2
D: .
V: TRBV29-1
size: many
CDR3: CSVEGASFNGELFF
DNA: TGCAGCGTTGAGGGGGCTAGTTTCAACGGGGAGCTGTTTTTT

J: TRBJ2-5
D: .
V: TRBV7-9
size: many
CDR3: CASSASGWGETQYF
DNA: TGTGCCAGCAGCGCGTCGGGGTGGGGAGAGACCCAGTACTTC

J: TRBJ1-1
D: .
V: TRBV5-1
size: many
CDR3: CASSWAGARNTEAFF
DNA: TGCGCCAGCAGCTGGGCCGGGGCGAGGAACACTGAAGCTTTCTTT

J: TRBJ1-2
D: .
V: TRBV29-1
size: .
CDR3: CSTLDRGDGYTF
DNA: TGCAGCACCCTCGACAGAGGGGATGGCTACACCTTC

J: TRBJ1-2
D: .
V: TRBV5-5
size: many
CDR3: CASSPGGSNYGYTF
DNA: TGTGCCAGCTCACCCGGGGGGTCTAACTATGGCTACACCTTC